What follows describes a single T cell receptor (beta chain). Its antigen is not identified. The CDR3 runs 16 residues. Per germline, CDR1 WSHSY and CDR2 SAAADI. V was pared by 1 base and J by 6 bases, with 16 bases between. This record comes from a study of Tregs in tolerant kidney transplant recipients. Unstimulated Tregs (CD4+CD25+CD127-) and CD4+CD25- non-Tregs were sorted from PBMCs. Regarding the study as a whole: Expanding Tregs on activated donor B cells appeared to best identify donor-specific TCRbeta clones.

Profiling relied on immunoSEQ multiplex PCR, and the TCRdb table lists in-frame clones only, not all of them. This table holds tens of thousands of clones, approximately 94% found once. The TCR sequence derives from a human donor in good health. Sequencing was carried out using CD8+ T cells from blood. The chain recombines TRBV10-2 with TRBJ2-1, with a tentative D call TRBD1 (6 bases). In DNA, the CDR3 is TGCGCCAGCAGTGAGTTGGACAGAGGCACCCTCAATGAGCAGTTCTTC. This codes for CASSELDRGTLNEQFF.